The 7 T cell receptor beta chains given below trace back to one sample, sequenced in a study of CXCR3-negative and CXCR3-positive naive CD8 T cells. Preparation of TRB cDNA libraries relied on 5' RACE carrying UMI labels. TCRdb reanalyzed the 5' RACE reads, giving one entry per CDR3 protein sequence and no DNA. In all, the sample yields some 130,000 distinct CDR3 sequences. The sequencing sample was made of naive CXCR3- CD8+ T cells from blood. Subset in this sample: CD45RO-CCR7+CD27+CD95- naive CD8+ T cells lacking CXCR3 (TNR3-). The receptor source for this set is a human donor in good health. Some clones in this sample may be carry-over from other donors' samples.

The chain is built from TRBV28 and TRBJ2-3; the TRBD2 assignment by TCRdb is unverifiable without DNA. Germline V gene lookup returns CDR1 MDHEN and CDR2 SYDVKM. The CDR3 is 20 amino acids. CDR3 amino acids: CASSPGTSGWIPTSTDTQYF.

V usage is TRBV7-6 and J usage is TRBJ2-7; the D call of TRBD1 rests on TCRdb alone, since no DNA is present to check it. Germline-derived CDR1 and CDR2 are SGHVS and FNYEAQ. The CDR3 has 15 amino acids. The CDR3 reads CASSPGAGRVVFPEF.

The chain carries TRBV4-1 and TRBJ2-1; TCRdb reports TRBD1, a call that lacks DNA to check it against. Germline assignment: CDR1 MGHRA and CDR2 YSYEKL. The CDR3 spans 12 residues. Here the CDR3 reads CASSQGGNEQFF.

V gene TRBV14 combines with J gene TRBJ2-1. This CDR3 is built from 17 residues. Germline assignment: CDR1 SGHDN and CDR2 FVKESK. CDR3 sequence reads: CASSQGSTGASYNEQFF.

V usage is TRBV27 and J usage is TRBJ1-4; the D call from TCRdb, TRBD1, cannot be confirmed without DNA. CDR1 is MNHEY, CDR2 SMNVEV, per germline (reference sequence). This CDR3 region has 19 residues. CDR3 amino acids: CASSLFPPGGGGRLEKLFF.

The chain uses TRBV28 and TRBJ1-1; TCRdb returns TRBD1, unconfirmable since there is no DNA. CDR1 and CDR2 (germline): MDHEN, SYDVKM. The length of the CDR3 is 14 residues. CDR3 in amino acids: CASRRDRINTEAFF.

The chain links TRBV28 to TRBJ2-3; the TRBD1 assignment by TCRdb is unverifiable without DNA. This CDR3 contains 14 residues. Looked up from germline, CDR1 is MDHEN and CDR2 is SYDVKM. The CDR3: CASSSMGATDTQYF.